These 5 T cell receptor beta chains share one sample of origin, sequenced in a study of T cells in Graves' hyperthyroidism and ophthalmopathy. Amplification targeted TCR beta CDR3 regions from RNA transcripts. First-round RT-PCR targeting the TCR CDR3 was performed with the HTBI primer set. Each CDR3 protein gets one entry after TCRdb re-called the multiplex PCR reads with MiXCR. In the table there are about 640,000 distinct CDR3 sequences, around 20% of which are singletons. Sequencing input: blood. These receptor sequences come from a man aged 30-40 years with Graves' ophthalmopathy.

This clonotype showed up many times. The CDR3 loop reads CASSLTGGANEAFF. CDR3 coding DNA: TGTGCCAGCTCACTTACAGGGGGCGCAAATGAAGCTTTCTTT. The chain links TRBV18 to TRBJ1-1; 9 bases agree with TRBD1. Germline CDR1 KGHSH, CDR2 LQKENI. The V and J ends lost 4 bases and 7 bases, in that order; junction bases with no gene match: 7. CDR3 length: 14 amino acids.

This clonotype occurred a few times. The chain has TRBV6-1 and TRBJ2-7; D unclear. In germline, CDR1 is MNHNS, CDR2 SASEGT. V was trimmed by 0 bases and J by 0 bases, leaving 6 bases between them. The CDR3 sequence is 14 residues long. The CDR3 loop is CASSEAFSSYEQYF. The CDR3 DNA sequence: TGTGCCAGCAGTGAAGCGTTTAGCTCCTACGAGCAGTACTTC.

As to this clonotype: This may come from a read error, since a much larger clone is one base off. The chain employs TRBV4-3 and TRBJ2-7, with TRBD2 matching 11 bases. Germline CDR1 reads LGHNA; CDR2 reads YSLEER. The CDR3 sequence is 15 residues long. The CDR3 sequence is CTSSQALAGVYEQYF. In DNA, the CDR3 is TGCACCAGCAGCCAGGCACTAGCGGGAGTTTACGAGCAGTACTTC.

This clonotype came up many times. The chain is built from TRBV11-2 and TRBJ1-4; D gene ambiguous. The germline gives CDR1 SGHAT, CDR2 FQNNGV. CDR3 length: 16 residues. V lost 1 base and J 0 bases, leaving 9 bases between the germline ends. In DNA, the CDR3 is TGTGCCAGCAGCTTAGGTTCAGGAGCAACTAATGAAAAACTGTTTTTT. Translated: CASSLGSGATNEKLFF. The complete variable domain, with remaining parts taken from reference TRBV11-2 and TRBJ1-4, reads EAGVAQSPRYKIIEKRQSVAFWCNPISGHATLYWYQQILGQGPKLLIQFQNNGVVDDSQLPKDRFSAERLKGVDSTLKIQPAKLEDSAVYLCASSLGSGATNEKLFFGSGTQLSVL.

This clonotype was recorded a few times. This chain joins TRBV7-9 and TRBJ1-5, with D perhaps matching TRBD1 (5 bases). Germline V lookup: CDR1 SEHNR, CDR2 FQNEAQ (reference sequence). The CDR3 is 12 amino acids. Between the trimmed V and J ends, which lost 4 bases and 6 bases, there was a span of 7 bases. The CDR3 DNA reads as TGTGCCAGCAGCTCCGGGACTCAGCCCCAGCATTTT. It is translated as CASSSGTQPQHF.